A selection of T cell receptor beta chains follows, all from one sample in a study of blood T cells in healthy people across ages. One entry per CDR3 protein results from TCRdb running MiXCR on the 5' RACE reads. The table has 800,000 to 950,000 distinct CDR3 sequences, under 35% seen once. These data also featured in a second study, about T cells of mothers and their children.

Sequenced sample: blood. These receptor sequences come from a woman between 40 and 50 years old in good health. Both conserved end residues are part of each CDR3. The D gene is left open where the match is weak. Clone size is shown for a subset of rows, as once, few, many or a class of expanded clone.

len	abundance	d_gene	v_gene	j_gene	CDR3nt	CDR3aa
14	many	TRBD2	TRBV29-1	TRBJ2-4	TGCAGCGTTGCGGGGGGGCACGACAAAAACATTCAGTACTTC	CSVAGGHDKNIQYF
13	.	TRBD1	TRBV9	TRBJ1-2	TGTGCCAGCAGCTTGACAGGGTCCTGTGGCTACACCTTC	CASSLTGSCGYTF
16	.	.	TRBV20-1	TRBJ2-5	TGCAGTGCTAGAGTCCCCCCCAGCGCGAGGTTAGAGACCCAGTACTTC	CSARVPPSARLETQYF
12	.	.	TRBV12-3/TRBV12-4	TRBJ1-3	TGTGCCAGCACCTGGGGTGGAAACACCATATATTTT	CASTWGGNTIYF
14	many	TRBD1	TRBV20-1	TRBJ2-7	TGCAGTGCTAGTAAACCGACAGGGTATGGCGAGCAGTACTTC	CSASKPTGYGEQYF
12	many	.	TRBV28	TRBJ2-1	TGTGCCAGCAGTTTAGGTGGGCGGTTTCGGTTCTTC	CASSLGGRFRFF
13	many	.	TRBV12-3/TRBV12-4	TRBJ2-7	TGTGCCAGCAGTTCCACTAGGGCGGCGGAGCAGTACTTC	CASSSTRAAEQYF
13	few	.	TRBV9	TRBJ2-5	TGTGCCAACACCGACGGTTACCAAGAGACCCAGTACTTC	CANTDGYQETQYF
14	few	.	TRBV6-6	TRBJ1-4	TGTGCCAGCAGCAGGGAGTTTTCGGGTGAAAAACTGTTTTTT	CASSREFSGEKLFF
17	few	.	TRBV19	TRBJ1-5	TGTGCCAGTAGTATAGGGGTTGGGGAGGGCTTTGGACAGCCCCAGCATTTT	CASSIGVGEGFGQPQHF
16	.	TRBD1	TRBV5-1	TRBJ2-2	TGCGCCAGCAGCTTTACGGACAGGGTGGACACCGGGGAGCTGTTTTTT	CASSFTDRVDTGELFF
16	.	TRBD2	TRBV9	TRBJ2-1	TGTGCCAGCAGCTTGGGCGGGGGGTACAAATACAATGAGCAGTTCTTC	CASSLGGGYKYNEQFF
14	.	.	TRBV30	TRBJ1-2	TGTGCCTGGAGTGTATTCACGGCAAACTATGGCTACACCTTC	CAWSVFTANYGYTF
13	.	.	TRBV7-2	TRBJ2-3	TGTGCCAGCAGCTCAACGGGGATCGATACGCAGTATTTT	CASSSTGIDTQYF
13	.	.	TRBV28	TRBJ2-2	TGTGCCAGCAGCGTGGTGGGGGCCGGGGAGCTGTTTTTT	CASSVVGAGELFF
15	.	.	TRBV12-3/TRBV12-4	TRBJ1-2	TGTGCCAGCAGTTTAGAAGTGACAGCTAACTATGGCTACACCTTC	CASSLEVTANYGYTF
13	few	.	TRBV20-1	TRBJ1-1	TGCAGTGCTATAGGGCCCCCGAACACTGAAGCTTTCTTT	CSAIGPPNTEAFF
14	many	.	TRBV3-1	TRBJ2-7	TGTGCCAGCAGCCGAGTGGGGTTCTCCTACGAGCAGTACTTC	CASSRVGFSYEQYF
13	.	.	TRBV7-2	TRBJ1-1	TGTGCCAGCGGGCAATGGGTGAACACTGAAGCTTTCTTT	CASGQWVNTEAFF
15	.	.	TRBV9	TRBJ2-5	TGTGCCAGCAGCGAATATGTGGGAGGGGGTGGTATGCAGTACTTC	CASSEYVGGGGMQYF
17	.	.	TRBV11-2	TRBJ2-1	TGTGCCAGCAGCTTAGATCGGGCAGGCCGGGGTTACAATGAGCAGTTCTTC	CASSLDRAGRGYNEQFF
13	few	.	TRBV27	TRBJ1-5	TGTGCCAGCAGTAATGAGGCAGGCCAGCCCCAGCATTTT	CASSNEAGQPQHF
11	once	.	TRBV14	TRBJ2-1	TGTGCCAGCAGCCAAGATTTTGAGCAGTTCTTC	CASSQDFEQFF
15	.	TRBD2	TRBV7-2	TRBJ2-1	TGTGCCAGCAGTTTAGAACGGGGGGGCATCAATGAGCAGTTCTTC	CASSLERGGINEQFF
19	few	.	TRBV7-9	TRBJ1-4	TGTGCCAGCAGCCTCCCAGACAGTTCTCCGGTTTTTAAGAATGAAAAACGGTTTTTT	CASSLPDSSPVFKNEKRFF
16	.	.	TRBV3-1	TRBJ1-1	TGTGCCAGCAGCCAAGTTAGGGCAGGACGAACAACTGAAGCTTTCTTT	CASSQVRAGRTTEAFF
13	.	.	TRBV12-3/TRBV12-4	TRBJ1-1	TGTGCCAGCAGTTTGGATGGTTTAGCTGAAGCTTTCTTT	CASSLDGLAEAFF
16	many	.	TRBV28	TRBJ2-4	TGTGCCAGCAGTCGCGGACTCTCGGGGGCCAAAAACATTCAGTACTTC	CASSRGLSGAKNIQYF
13	.	.	TRBV9	TRBJ1-1	TGTGCCAGCAGCGTAGAGGGGGACACTGAAGCTTTCTTT	CASSVEGDTEAFF
15	.	TRBD1	TRBV18	TRBJ2-1	TGTGCCAGCTCATCATGGCCTGAGGGGGCGGATGAGCAGTTCTTC	CASSSWPEGADEQFF
12	.	TRBD1	TRBV27	TRBJ1-1	TGTGACCCGGGACAGGCGAACACTGAAGCTTTCTTT	CDPGQANTEAFF
13	.	.	TRBV6-5	TRBJ2-1	TGTGCCAGCAGACTAGCAGCCTACGATGAGCAGTTCTTC	CASRLAAYDEQFF
19	few	TRBD2	TRBV7-2	TRBJ2-1	TGTGCCAGCAGCTCCGGGGGACTAGCGGGGGGGCAACTTGACAATGAGCAGTTCTTC	CASSSGGLAGGQLDNEQFF
15	few	.	TRBV28	TRBJ1-5	TGTGCCAGCAGTCCGAATGATGACACCAATCAGCCCCAGCATTTT	CASSPNDDTNQPQHF
14	many	TRBD1	TRBV28	TRBJ1-2	TGTGCCAGCACCTCAGGGGGCAGTAACTATGGCTACACCTTC	CASTSGGSNYGYTF
16	many	TRBD1	TRBV6-6	TRBJ1-4	TGTGCCAGCACCCTCCTCCGGGACAGGGGAAATGAAAAACTGTTTTTT	CASTLLRDRGNEKLFF
16	few	TRBD1	TRBV18	TRBJ2-1	TGTGCCAGCTCACCCGGACAGGGGGCAAAATTCAATGAGCAGTTCTTC	CASSPGQGAKFNEQFF
16	many	.	TRBV21-1	TRBJ1-5	TGTGCCAGCAGCACGTGGACAGGCTATAGCAATCAGCCCCAGCATTTT	CASSTWTGYSNQPQHF
14	few	TRBD1	TRBV5-6	TRBJ1-5	TGTGCCAGCAGCCCGACAGGGGTGGATCAGCCCCAGCATTTT	CASSPTGVDQPQHF
17	.	TRBD2	TRBV6-1	TRBJ2-4	TGTGCCAGCAGTCCGGGACTAGCGTTGGGGAGCAAAAACATTCAGTACTTC	CASSPGLALGSKNIQYF
17	few	.	TRBV10-3	TRBJ2-1	TGTGCCGTCAGTGAGTCCACAGGGAGAAGCTCCTACAATGAGCAGTTCTTC	CAVSESTGRSSYNEQFF
15	.	TRBD1	TRBV7-8	TRBJ2-7	TGTGCCAGCAGCTTAGGTTGGACAGGGGGCTACGAGCAGTACTTC	CASSLGWTGGYEQYF
12	few	.	TRBV5-1	TRBJ1-4	TGCGCCAGCAGCAAAGGGAGGGAAAAACTGTTTTTT	CASSKGREKLFF
13	few	.	TRBV20-1	TRBJ1-5	TGCAGTGCTAGGGCGGGGGTCTATCAGCCCCAGCATTTT	CSARAGVYQPQHF
12	.	.	TRBV30	TRBJ1-2	TGTGCCTGGAGTGTGGGGACGTGGGGCTACACCTTC	CAWSVGTWGYTF
15	few	TRBD1	TRBV20-1	TRBJ1-2	TGCAGTGCTAGAGATCGTGGGACAGGGGGCAATGGCTACACCTTC	CSARDRGTGGNGYTF
16	.	TRBD1	TRBV20-1	TRBJ1-6	TGCAGTGCTAGAACGAGGACAGGGGGCGGCGGTTCACCCCTCCACTTT	CSARTRTGGGGSPLHF
15	many	.	TRBV12-3/TRBV12-4	TRBJ2-5	TGTGCCAGCAGTTTTGGTAGTTTGGGACAAGAGACCCAGTACTTC	CASSFGSLGQETQYF
14	.	.	TRBV12-3/TRBV12-4	TRBJ1-6	TGTGCCAGCAGAAACGGAGGTATAGGCTCACCCCTCCACTTT	CASRNGGIGSPLHF
15	few	TRBD1	TRBV12-3/TRBV12-4	TRBJ2-3	TGTGCCAGCAGTTCGACAGGGGGCGGGGCAGATACGCAGTATTTT	CASSSTGGGADTQYF
15	many	TRBD1	TRBV28	TRBJ2-7	TGTGCCAGCAGCCGAAAGGGACAGCCTATCTACGAGCAGTACTTC	CASSRKGQPIYEQYF
14	few	.	TRBV10-3	TRBJ2-5	TGTGCCATCAGTGAAAGGGGAAGGGGGGGACCCCAGTACTTC	CAISERGRGGPQYF
13	few	TRBD1	TRBV5-1	TRBJ1-1	TGCGCCAGCAGCTTAGCGGACAGGTGGGAAGCTTTCTTT	CASSLADRWEAFF
15	once	TRBD1	TRBV7-3	TRBJ2-5	TGTGCCAGCAGCTTAAAGGGGGCCATGGAGGAGACCCAGTACTTC	CASSLKGAMEETQYF
16	.	.	TRBV7-2	TRBJ2-3	TGTGCCAGCAGCTTAGGGATGGCAGGGCGCACAGATGCGCAGTATTTT	CASSLGMAGRTDAQYF